This T cell receptor beta chain emerged from a study of blood T cell repertoires in COVID-19. Study overall: From T cells, B-cell-depleted T cells, or PBMCs came the material, which was cDNA or gDNA.

This CDR3 is built from 14 residues. Trimming removed 0 bases from V and 5 bases from J, with 8 bases in between. In germline, CDR1 is SGHAT, CDR2 FQNNGV. Original methodology: Researchers report that nucleated cell counts were estimated from reference gene primer amplification. Using immunoSEQ multiplex PCR, the repertoire was profiled, and TCRdb retains in-frame clones only, with some absent. V and J calls and clone size are given by that table; D and trimming were obtained from the DNA. The sample consists of more than 400,000 clones, about nine tenths of them appearing once. Residents of 24 US areas, aged roughly 18 to 89 years, made up the participants. For recovered donors of Cohort 3, there were two negative PCRs, clearance, or symptom resolution.

The gene calls are TRBV11-2 and TRBJ1-5, with a weak D call TRBD1 (5 bases). Material: PBMCs or T cells enriched from blood (not recorded which). The TCR sequence derives from a woman younger than 35 who had recovered from COVID-19. The CDR3 DNA follows: TGTGCCAGCAGCTTAGACAGGGTGGATCAGCCCCAGCATTTT. Protein product: CASSLDRVDQPQHF.